This T cell receptor beta chain comes out of a study of CD8+ T cells in alopecia areata. About the study: Once tofacitinib had been taken for 6 to 18 months, 6 months off drug followed. Study results and caveats: Many expanded lesional clones stayed in scalp and blood while on tofacitinib. Tofacitinib significantly reduced both scalp clonality and expanded CD8+ clones among the top 100.

Notes on this clone: Its antigen is unidentified. Other DNA sequences of this sample code for an identical CDR3.

Noted treatment: oral pan-JAK inhibitor, 5-10 mg twice daily. Samples from alopecia areata patients were lesional scalp punch biopsies and peripheral blood. cDNA serving as the sequencing template came from extracted, reverse transcribed RNA. Here immunoSEQ multiplex PCR was the method, and the copy in TCRdb shows in-frame clones only, minus some. The sample gives approximately 200,000 clones, about three fifths of which show up once; approximately 3.3% is in the top ten. The CDR3 is 15 residues long. V shed 2 bases, J shed 0 bases, and the junction held 3 bases outside the gene matches. Germline V lookup: CDR1 SGHRS, CDR2 YFSETQ.

Sequences were derived from CD4+ T cells sorted from blood, sampled at week 4, from a patient treated with tofacitinib. This clonotype originated in a human donor with alopecia areata. V gene TRBV5-1 combines with J gene TRBJ1-1; 8 nucleotides match TRBD1. The CDR3 nucleotides read TGCGCCAGCAGCTTACGGACAGGGCTGAACACTGAAGCTTTCTTT. Translating it yields CASSLRTGLNTEAFF.